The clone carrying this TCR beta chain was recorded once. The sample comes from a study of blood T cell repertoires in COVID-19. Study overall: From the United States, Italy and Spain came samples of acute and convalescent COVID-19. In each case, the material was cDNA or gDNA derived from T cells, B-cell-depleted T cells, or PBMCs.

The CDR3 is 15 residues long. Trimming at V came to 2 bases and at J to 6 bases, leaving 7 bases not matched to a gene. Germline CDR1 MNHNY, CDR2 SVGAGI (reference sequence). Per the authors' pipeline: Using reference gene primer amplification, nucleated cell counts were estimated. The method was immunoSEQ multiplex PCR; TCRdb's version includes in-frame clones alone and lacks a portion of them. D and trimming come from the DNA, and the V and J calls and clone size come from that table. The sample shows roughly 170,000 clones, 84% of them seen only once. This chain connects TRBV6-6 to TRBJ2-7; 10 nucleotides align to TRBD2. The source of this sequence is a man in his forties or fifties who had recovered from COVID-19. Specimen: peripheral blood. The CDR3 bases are TGTGCCAGCAGTTACCCCAGCGGGGGGGCCGGCGAGCAGTACTTC. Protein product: CASSYPSGGAGEQYF.